This entry concerns a single TCR beta chain. These data are taken from a study of memory CD4+ T cells and cytomegalovirus serostatus. On the study more broadly: This sample comes from healthy Belgian adults, under 10 CMV seropositive, about 25 seronegative.

Measured with immunoSEQ multiplex PCR; TCRdb has only the in-frame clones, and not every one. The sample contains 40,000 or so clones, 79% of which appear only once. The CDR3 is made up of 15 amino acids. V shed 1 base and J shed 2 bases, with 11 bases lying between them. Germline V gene data show CDR1 as SGHTA and CDR2 as FQGNSA. Single viable CD3+CD4+CD8-CD45RO+ cells were sorted as the memory CD4+ T cells. The gene calls are TRBV7-2 and TRBJ1-2; tentatively, D is TRBD1 (6 bases). The clonotype originates from an adult in good health and CMV-seronegative. Sequenced material: memory CD4+ T cells from blood. CDR3: CASSLVGQWNYGYTF. The CDR3, as DNA: TGTGCCAGCAGCTTAGTAGGACAGTGGAACTATGGCTACACCTTC.